Presented here are 10 T cell receptor beta chains from one specimen sequenced in a study of blood T cell repertoires in COVID-19. Clones were sequenced by immunoSEQ multiplex PCR, and TCRdb holds only the in-frame ones, with some missing. In the table there are about 470,000 clones, roughly 87% of which are singletons. Material for sequencing was PBMCs or T cells enriched from blood (not recorded which). The receptors here all came from a woman younger than 30 who had recovered from COVID-19.

V and J are TRBV11-2 and TRBJ2-5, with 9 bases identical to TRBD2. V was pared by 3 bases and J by 5 bases, with 4 bases of the junction left unmatched. Germline CDR1 reads SGHAT; CDR2 reads FQNNGV. This CDR3 contains 14 residues. The CDR3 DNA follows: TGTGCCAGCAGCTTCGGACTAGCGTCGGAGACCCAGTACTTC. It encodes CASSFGLASETQYF.

V is TRBV29-1 and J is TRBJ1-6; 9 bases are a match to TRBD1. The CDR3 has 12 residues. Per the germline V gene, CDR1 is SQVTM and CDR2 is ANQGSEA. The V gene end was trimmed by 5 bases and the J gene end by 13 bases; junction bases not matched to a gene: 6. The DNA of the CDR3 is TGCAGCGTTCGGACAGGGGAGGGGCCCCTCCACTTT. It translates to CSVRTGEGPLHF.

This chain uses TRBV2 with TRBJ1-5; D gene unclear. Germline loops: CDR1 SNHLY, CDR2 FYNNEI. Trimming removed 6 bases at V and 2 bases at J, with 8 bases between. This CDR3 contains 13 residues. CDR3 DNA sequence: TGTGCCAGCAGCCCAGAGGGCAATCAGCCCCAGCATTTT. Translated: CASSPEGNQPQHF.

This clone has just one count. The J gene is TRBJ1-1, the V gene TRBV6-5; D remains unclear. CDR3 length: 14 residues. V was cut by 2 bases and J by 5 bases, with 12 bases left in between. CDR1 is MNHEY, CDR2 SVGAGI, per germline. CDR3 sequence (DNA): TGTGCCAGCAGTTACCGTAATCCGGGGACTGAAGCTTTCTTT. It yields the protein CASSYRNPGTEAFF.

The chain combines TRBV5-1 with TRBJ1-5; D is possibly TRBD1 (6 bases). Per the germline V gene, CDR1 is SGHRS and CDR2 is YFSETQ. The V gene lost 0 bases and the J gene lost 9 bases, with 16 bases spanning the gap. The CDR3 loop spans 15 amino acids. For the CDR3, the DNA is TGCGCCAGCAGCTTGGAGGCAGGGGACGCGAGGCCCCAGCATTTT. Protein product: CASSLEAGDARPQHF.

The chain couples TRBV5-6 to TRBJ1-1; a weak D match, TRBD1 (6 bases). V was pared by 3 bases and J by 5 bases, with 11 bases between. Germline V lookup: CDR1 SGHDT, CDR2 YYEEEE. The length of the CDR3 is 13 residues. The CDR3 DNA follows: TGTGCCAGCAGCTATGTCCAGGGGACTGAAGCTTTCTTT. This codes for CASSYVQGTEAFF. The variable domain in full, completed from reference TRBV5-6 and TRBJ1-1, reads DAGVTQSPTHLIKTRGQQVTLRCSPKSGHDTVSWYQQALGQGPQFIFQYYEEEERQRGNFPDRFSGHQFPNYSSELNVNALLLGDSALYLCASSYVQGTEAFFGQGTRLTVV.

This chain uses TRBV6-1 with TRBJ1-2; D gene uncertain. Germline V gene lookup returns CDR1 MNHNS and CDR2 SASEGT. The CDR3 runs to 15 residues. Deletions cut 2 bases from V and 4 bases from J, with 14 bases between. The CDR3 nucleotides read TGTGCCAGCAGTGAACATAGGGTGGAGGGCTATGGCTACACCTTC. Encoded protein: CASSEHRVEGYGYTF.

The chain recombines TRBV30 with TRBJ1-1; 7 nucleotides match TRBD1. V dropped 2 bases and J dropped 1; count of bases not matched to a gene: 10. Germline V gives CDR1 GTSNPN, CDR2 SVGIG (reference sequence). The CDR3 sequence is 16 residues long. In nucleotides, the CDR3 is TGTGCCTGGAGTCGGGGCCTCGGGACAGCGAACACTGAAGCTTTCTTT. It yields the protein CAWSRGLGTANTEAFF.

The V and J genes are TRBV3-1 (or the pseudogene TRBV3-2) and TRBJ2-7; D is perhaps TRBD1 (6 bases). Trimming removed 1 base from V and 2 bases from J, with 6 bases in between. The CDR3 has 13 amino acids. In germline, CDR1 is LGHDT, CDR2 YNNKEL (reference sequence). DNA for the CDR3: TGTGCCAGCAGCCAAGGGACAGCCTACGAGCAGTACTTC. Translating it yields CASSQGTAYEQYF.

The chain combines TRBV6-5 with TRBJ2-1, with 10 bases matching TRBD2. With 6 bases clipped from V and 4 bases from J, the junction kept 6 bases outside the gene matches. This CDR3 spans 15 amino acids. The germline CDR1 and CDR2 sequences are MNHEY and SVGAGI. The CDR3 region is CASRRLAGVYNEQFF. The CDR3, as DNA: TGTGCCAGCAGGCGTCTAGCGGGGGTATACAATGAGCAGTTCTTC.